This TCR beta chain was sequenced for a study of Tregs in tolerant kidney transplant recipients. Sequencing was performed with immunoSEQ multiplex PCR; in TCRdb, only in-frame clones are kept and a portion is missing. Of 95,000 or so clones listed, 80% to 95% are singletons. Mixed chimerism was transient after nonmyeloablative marrow transplants from related graft donors. Germline-derived CDR1 and CDR2 are SGHRS and YFSETQ. Trimming removed 5 bases at V and 4 bases at J, with 10 bases between. The CDR3 length is 12 residues. A word on this clone: The target antigen is unknown.

Study results and limitations: Biological reproducibility was not directly addressed in this study.

Sample: CD4+ T cells from blood (PBMCs), taken 12 months after the transplant. The chain combines TRBV5-1 with TRBJ2-7; D possibly corresponds to TRBD1 (5 bases). The TCR sequence derives from a human patient who received a combined kidney and bone marrow transplant. Part of the T cell pool may stem from the graft donor. CDR3 nucleotides: TGCGCCAGCAGTCAGGGTGCGTACGAGCAGTACTTC. It encodes CASSQGAYEQYF. The variable domain in full, with the rest retrieved from reference TRBV5-1 and TRBJ2-7, is KAGVTQTPRYLIKTRGQQVTLSCSPISGHRSVSWYQQTPGQGLQFLFEYFSETQRNKGNFPGRFSGRQFSNSRSEMNVSTLELGDSALYLCASSQGAYEQYFGPGTRLTVT.